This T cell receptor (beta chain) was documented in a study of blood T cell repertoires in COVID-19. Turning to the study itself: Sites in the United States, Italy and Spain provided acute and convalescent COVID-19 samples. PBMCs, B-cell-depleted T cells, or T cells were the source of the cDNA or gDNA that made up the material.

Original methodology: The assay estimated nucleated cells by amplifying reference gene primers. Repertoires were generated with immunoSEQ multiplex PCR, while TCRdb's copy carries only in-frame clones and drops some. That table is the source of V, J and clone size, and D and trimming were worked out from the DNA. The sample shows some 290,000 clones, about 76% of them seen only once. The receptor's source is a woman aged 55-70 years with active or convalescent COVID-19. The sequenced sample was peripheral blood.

CDR3 in amino acids: CASSLTYLRGAGYNEQFF. CDR3 coding DNA: TGTGCCAGCAGCCTAACATATCTCAGGGGGGCAGGCTACAATGAGCAGTTCTTC. The V call is TRBV11-2, the J call TRBJ2-1; the D gene is possibly TRBD1 (7 bases). The germline CDR1 and CDR2 sequences are SGHAT and FQNNGV. Trimming took off 5 bases at V and 3 bases at J, with 23 bases between the two ends. The length of the CDR3 is 18 residues.